The entry below describes one T cell receptor (beta chain). What it binds is not known. This sample was included in a study of cytomegalovirus exposure and HLA in healthy donors. It was with 60 Vbeta and 13 Jbeta primers that the PCR ran. Here immunoSEQ multiplex PCR was the method, and the copy in TCRdb shows in-frame clones only, minus some. This sample has under 300,000 clones, with approximately 81% found just once. Losses at the gene ends were 1 base for V and 0 bases for J; bases not matched to a gene: 10. The CDR3 sequence is 21 residues long. The germline gives CDR1 MGHRA, CDR2 YSYEKL. Study-wide results and limits: Analysis performed later showed TCR beta chains linked to HLA being more clonally expanded than equally common others. Compared with the approximately 680-donor mean, an Asian-associated ancestry cluster reportedly had fewer N-insertions, according to a later analysis. A likely sequencing artifact accounted for one observed cluster of highly shared sequence variants. A list of approximately 160 TCR beta chains associated with cytomegalovirus was given.

The sample was PBMCs. The source of this sequence is a woman between 55 and 75 years old in good health and CMV-seropositive. The V gene is TRBV4-1, the J gene TRBJ2-1, with 15 bases matching TRBD2. CDR3 loop: CASSQVFGLAGGHGSYNEQFF. The CDR3 DNA reads as TGCGCCAGCAGCCAAGTCTTCGGACTAGCGGGAGGGCACGGCTCCTACAATGAGCAGTTCTTC.